This is a list of T cell receptor beta chains from one sample in a study of T cell repertoires in cytomegalovirus infection. Each CDR3 protein gets one entry after TCRdb re-called the reads with MiXCR. This sample yields some 920,000 distinct CDR3 sequences, of which around 31% are seen a single time; roughly 13% belongs to the top ten. The antigens of these receptors remain unknown. Material: cultured CD8+ T cells from PBMCs, obtained from culture after CMV antigen stimulation. Receptors were obtained from a human donor in good health (CMV status not recorded). Some clones in this sample may be carry-over from other donors' samples. CDR3s include the opening cysteine and the closing phenylalanine or tryptophan. The listing skips clone size in some rows; elsewhere it reads once, few, many or a size class.

v_call: TRBV4-1; clone_size: few; j_call: TRBJ2-7; cdr3_aa: CASSPLGDTYEQYF
v_call: TRBV27; clone_size: -; j_call: TRBJ1-5; cdr3_aa: CASSFGTRDQPQHF
v_call: TRBV27; clone_size: -; j_call: TRBJ2-1; cdr3_aa: CASSGLAGGQMQFF
v_call: TRBV4-1; clone_size: few; j_call: TRBJ2-5; cdr3_aa: CASSQEGSRRQETQYF
v_call: TRBV6-6; clone_size: -; j_call: TRBJ1-1; cdr3_aa: CASSYYKGLNTEAFF
v_call: TRBV6-6; clone_size: many; j_call: TRBJ2-5; cdr3_aa: CASKAGLADKETQYF
v_call: TRBV6-2/TRBV6-3; clone_size: few; j_call: TRBJ2-1; cdr3_aa: CASSYGYSYNEQFF
v_call: TRBV24-1; clone_size: -; j_call: TRBJ2-1; cdr3_aa: CATSGHLHHEQFF
v_call: TRBV2; clone_size: once; j_call: TRBJ1-5; cdr3_aa: CASSEARGRDNQPQHF
v_call: TRBV7-8; clone_size: many; j_call: TRBJ2-1; cdr3_aa: CASSLARTKAGLTGQFF